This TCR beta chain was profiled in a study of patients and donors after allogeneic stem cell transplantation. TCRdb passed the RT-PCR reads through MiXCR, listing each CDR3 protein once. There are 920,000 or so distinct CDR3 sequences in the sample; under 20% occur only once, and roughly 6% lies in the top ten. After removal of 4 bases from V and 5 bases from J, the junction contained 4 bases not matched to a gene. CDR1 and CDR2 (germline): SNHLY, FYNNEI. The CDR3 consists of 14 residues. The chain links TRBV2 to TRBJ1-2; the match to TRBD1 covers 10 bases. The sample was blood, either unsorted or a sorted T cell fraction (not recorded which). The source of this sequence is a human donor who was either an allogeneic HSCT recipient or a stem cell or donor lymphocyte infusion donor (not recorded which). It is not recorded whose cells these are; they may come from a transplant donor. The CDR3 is CASSGTGGIYGYTF. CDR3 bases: TGTGCCAGCAGTGGGACAGGGGGGATATATGGCTACACCTTC.